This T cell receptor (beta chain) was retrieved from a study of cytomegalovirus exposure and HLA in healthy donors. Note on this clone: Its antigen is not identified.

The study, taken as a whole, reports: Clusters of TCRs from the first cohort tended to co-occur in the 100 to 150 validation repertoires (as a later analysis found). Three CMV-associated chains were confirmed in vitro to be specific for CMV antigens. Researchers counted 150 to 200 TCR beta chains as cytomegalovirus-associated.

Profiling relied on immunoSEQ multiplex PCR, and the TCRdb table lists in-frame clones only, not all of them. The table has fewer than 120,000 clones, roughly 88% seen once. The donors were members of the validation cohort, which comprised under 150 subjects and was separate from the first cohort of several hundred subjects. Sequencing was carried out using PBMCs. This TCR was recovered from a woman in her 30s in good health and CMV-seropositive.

CDR3 amino acids: CASRPSGSGSGELFF. CDR3 sequence (DNA): TGTGCCAGCCGGCCCAGCGGGAGTGGTTCCGGGGAGCTGTTTTTT. The chain recombines TRBV11-2 with TRBJ2-2; 8 bases agree with TRBD2. The V gene end was trimmed by 8 bases and the J gene end by 6 bases; junction bases not matched to a gene: 11. CDR1 SGHAT and CDR2 FQNNGV come from the germline V gene. The CDR3 has 15 residues.